The 2 T cell receptor beta chains below come from one sample, sequenced in a study of T cells after yellow fever vaccination. MiXCR, run by TCRdb on the 5' RACE reads, gives a single entry per CDR3 protein. The table lists 250,000 or so distinct CDR3 sequences, approximately 3.8% of them singletons. The input for sequencing was PBMCs, taken 15 days after the yellow fever booster vaccination. The receptors come from a man between 18 and 35 years old who received the YFV17D yellow fever vaccine.

This clonotype was detected many times. The chain uses TRBV10-2 and TRBJ2-5; TRBD2 matches 11 bases. Looked up from germline, CDR1 is WSHSY and CDR2 is SAAADI. J was trimmed by 5 bases and V by 8 bases; bases with no gene match: 7. The CDR3 sequence is 14 residues long. CDR3 residues: CASVSGGAGETQYF. DNA for the CDR3: TGCGCCAGCGTTAGCGGGGGGGCCGGGGAGACCCAGTACTTC.

This clonotype was observed at least ten times. The chain uses TRBV20-1 and TRBJ1-1; TRBD1 agrees at 8 bases. CDR3 length: 16 amino acids. Germline-derived CDR1 and CDR2 are DFQATT and SNEGSKA (reference sequence). Trimming took 3 bases from V and 1 from J; bases not matched to a gene: 10. CDR3 loop: CSASRQGARWNTEAFF. Written as DNA, the CDR3 is TGCAGTGCTAGTCGGCAGGGGGCTCGTTGGAACACTGAAGCTTTCTTT.